Presented here are 19 T cell receptor beta chains from one specimen sequenced in a study of CD8 T cells in ankylosing spondylitis. MiXCR, applied by TCRdb to the 5' RACE reads, yields one record per CDR3 protein. The table records 85,000 to 100,000 distinct CDR3 sequences, roughly 8% of them present only once. Sequencing input: blood, either unsorted or a sorted T cell fraction (not recorded which). Receptors were obtained from a male donor with ankylosing spondylitis or in good health (not recorded which).

This clonotype was seen a few times. V is TRBV7-2 and J is TRBJ2-7; D uncertain. The CDR3 is 14 amino acids. Germline CDR1 reads SGHTA; CDR2 reads FQGNSA. The V end was cut by 3 bases, the J end by 7 bases, with 16 bases between. CDR3 coding DNA: TGTGCCAGCAGCTTGGCTGCGGTCCTAAGGGAGCAGTACTTC. This translates into CASSLAAVLREQYF.

In its sample, this clonotype was seen many times. The rearrangement uses TRBV7-2 and TRBJ2-5; no clear D gene. The CDR3 has 14 amino acids. CDR1 SGHTA and CDR2 FQGNSA come from the germline V gene. Trimming removed 1 base at V and 4 bases at J, with 10 bases between. CDR3 amino acids: CASSLVGIAETQYF. CDR3 bases: TGTGCCAGCAGCTTAGTAGGGATCGCAGAGACCCAGTACTTC.

In its sample, this clonotype was seen many times. The rearrangement uses TRBV2 and TRBJ2-1, with TRBD1 matching 8 bases. This CDR3 comprises 15 residues. Germline loops: CDR1 SNHLY, CDR2 FYNNEI. With V trimmed by 8 bases and J by 8 bases, 14 bases remained unmatched. The CDR3 loop is CASLQGVVFLDEQFF. In nucleotides, the CDR3 is TGTGCCAGCCTACAGGGGGTGGTGTTCTTGGATGAGCAGTTCTTC.

This clonotype was picked up many times. This chain connects TRBV10-3 to TRBJ2-3; no reliable D call. Trimming cost V 8 bases and J 5 bases, with 8 bases left between them. The CDR3 runs 11 residues. Germline V gene sequence: CDR1 ENHRY, CDR2 SYGVKD. The CDR3 reads CAISSGDTQYF. For the CDR3, the DNA is TGTGCCATCTCTTCGGGAGATACGCAGTATTTT.

This clonotype was counted many times. The V call is TRBV2, the J call TRBJ1-2; 8 bases agree with TRBD1. This CDR3 has 14 residues. V dropped 7 bases and J dropped 2; count of bases not matched to a gene: 6. From germline, CDR1 is SNHLY and CDR2 FYNNEI. CDR3 nucleotides: TGTGCCAGCAAGAACCGGACAGGGAACTATGGCTACACCTTC. Encoded protein: CASKNRTGNYGYTF.

There are a few counts of this clonotype. V gene TRBV5-5 combines with J gene TRBJ2-2; the match to TRBD2 covers 9 bases. In germline, CDR1 is SGHKS, CDR2 YYEKEE (reference sequence). The CDR3 extends over 17 amino acids. Losses at the gene ends were 2 bases for V and 5 bases for J; bases not matched to a gene: 10. The CDR3 reads CASSFGRTSGWTGELFF. DNA for the CDR3: TGTGCCAGCAGCTTCGGGCGAACTAGCGGGTGGACCGGGGAGCTGTTTTTT.

This clonotype was found many times. This chain connects TRBV10-3 to TRBJ2-1; unclear D gene. The CDR3 runs 12 residues. V was pared by 7 bases and J by 10 bases, with 14 bases between. Germline V gene data show CDR1 as ENHRY and CDR2 as SYGVKD. CDR3 in amino acids: CAITGASEEQFF. CDR3 nucleotide sequence: TGTGCCATCACCGGAGCCTCAGAGGAGCAGTTCTTC.

The chain has TRBV2 and TRBJ2-7; 10 nucleotides agree with TRBD2. This CDR3 contains 15 residues. Germline V gene lookup returns CDR1 SNHLY and CDR2 FYNNEI. J was trimmed by 0 bases and V by 8 bases; bases with no gene match: 7. The CDR3 protein is CASLAGALISYEQYF. CDR3 nucleotide sequence: TGTGCCAGCCTAGCGGGGGCCCTAATCTCCTACGAGCAGTACTTC. The variable domain in full, completed from reference TRBV2 and TRBJ2-7, reads EPEVTQTPSHQVTQMGQEVILRCVPISNHLYFYWYRQILGQKVEFLVSFYNNEISEKSEIFDDQFSVERPDGSNFTLKIRSTKLEDSAMYFCASLAGALISYEQYFGPGTRLTVT.

The table lists this clonotype with many counts. The chain carries TRBV6-1 and TRBJ2-3; D perhaps matches TRBD2 (6 bases). Per the germline V gene, CDR1 is MNHNS and CDR2 is SASEGT. The germline V and J ends were trimmed by 1 base and 2 bases, with 16 bases remaining between them. The CDR3 totals 17 residues. The CDR3 is CASSEERGLRVTDTQYF. DNA of the CDR3: TGTGCCAGCAGTGAAGAGAGGGGACTCAGGGTCACAGATACGCAGTATTTT.

This clonotype has a count of ten or more. CDR3 residues: CASSQVGGGRNEQFF. The CDR3 bases are TGCGCCAGCAGCCAAGTGGGCGGCGGGAGAAATGAGCAGTTCTTC. The J gene is TRBJ2-1, the V gene TRBV4-1, with 7 bases identical to TRBD2. The CDR3 is 15 amino acids. J lost 7 bases, V lost 1 base, and 7 bases had no gene match. The germline gives CDR1 MGHRA, CDR2 YSYEKL.

The sample holds many counts of this clonotype. This chain uses TRBV4-2 with TRBJ1-5; tentative D call: TRBD1 (6 bases). The germline CDR1 and CDR2 sequences are LGHNA and YNFKEQ. CDR3 length equals 15 residues. V was trimmed by 4 bases and J by 0 bases, leaving 10 bases between them. In DNA, the CDR3 is TGTGCCAGCAGCCCGACAGGCCATAGCAATCAGCCCCAGCATTTT. Translating it yields CASSPTGHSNQPQHF.

The table lists this clonotype with many counts. The gene calls are TRBV6-1 and TRBJ1-3, with 7 positions matching TRBD1. The junction had 4 bases not matched to a gene; V was cut back by 8 bases and J by 0 bases. The germline V gene has CDR1 MNHNS and CDR2 SASEGT. This CDR3 has 14 residues. The CDR3 region has the DNA TGTGCCAGCCGCGGACAGGACTCTGGAAACACCATATATTTT. Protein sequence: CASRGQDSGNTIYF.

The rearrangement joins TRBV5-6 to TRBJ2-7; possible D gene TRBD2, 5 bases. V was trimmed by 1 base and J by 5 bases, leaving 10 bases between them. Germline CDR1 and CDR2: SGHDT and YYEEEE. This CDR3 comprises 13 residues. CDR3 in amino acids: CASSLTAGHEQYF. CDR3 bases: TGTGCCAGCAGCTTGACTGCGGGCCACGAGCAGTACTTC.

This clonotype has at least ten counts. The chain has TRBV30 and TRBJ1-2, with D unclear. The V gene's germline CDR1 is GTSNPN and CDR2 SVGIG (reference sequence). Trimming took 1 base from V and 0 from J, leaving 6 bases between them. The CDR3 loop spans 13 amino acids. The CDR3 here is CAWSGVANYGYTF. The DNA of the CDR3 is TGTGCCTGGAGTGGCGTAGCTAACTATGGCTACACCTTC.

This clonotype was seen repeatedly, ten times or more. V is TRBV7-8 and J is TRBJ1-2, with D perhaps matching TRBD1 (6 bases). The CDR3 contains 13 residues. Looked up from germline, CDR1 is SGHVS and CDR2 is FQNEAQ. Deletions cut 5 bases from V and 6 bases from J, with 13 bases between. CDR3 DNA sequence: TGTGCCAGCAGCCCCAAACAGGGAGATGGCTACACCTTC. Protein: CASSPKQGDGYTF.

This clonotype was detected many times. The rearrangement uses TRBV6-2 or TRBV6-3 and TRBJ2-7; perhaps TRBD1 as D (5 bases). V gave up 6 bases and J gave up 0 bases, with 15 bases separating them. Germline loops: CDR1 MNHEY, CDR2 SVGEGT. CDR3 length: 15 amino acids. The CDR3 nucleotides read TGTGCCAGCAGCGGACCGGCAGGGTCCTCCTACGAGCAGTACTTC. Its translation: CASSGPAGSSYEQYF.

This clonotype was picked up many times. The genes are TRBV18 and TRBJ1-4, with TRBD1 matching 8 bases. This CDR3 has 16 residues. Germline V gives CDR1 KGHSH, CDR2 LQKENI. With V trimmed by 6 bases and J by 3 bases, 9 bases remained unmatched. The CDR3 DNA reads TGTGCCAGCTCGCCCTTCGTGACAGGGGCTAATGAAAAACTGTTTTTT. Residues: CASSPFVTGANEKLFF.

This clonotype has a count of ten or more. The chain couples TRBV5-6 to TRBJ2-7; D might be TRBD1 (6 bases). CDR3 size: 14 residues. Trimming removed 2 bases at V and 7 bases at J, with 16 bases between. CDR1 SGHDT and CDR2 YYEEEE come from the germline V gene. Here the CDR3 DNA reads TGTGCCAGCAGCTTCAGGGGCGCCCATTATGAGCAGTACTTC. Protein: CASSFRGAHYEQYF.

This clonotype was seen at least ten times. The chain combines TRBV12-3 or TRBV12-4 with TRBJ2-2, with D possibly matching TRBD2 (5 bases). The CDR3 covers 14 residues. Trimming took 4 bases from V and 7 from J, leaving 13 bases between them. For the CDR3, the DNA is TGTGCCAGCAGTTCCCCGGATCGGGGCGGGGAGCTGTTTTTT. Protein sequence: CASSSPDRGGELFF.